Each of the 2 T cell receptor beta chains below was sequenced from the same sample in a study of CD8 T cells in ankylosing spondylitis. Via MiXCR, TCRdb re-called the 5' RACE reads, giving one row per CDR3 protein. The data contain fewer than 80,000 distinct CDR3 sequences, 5.3% of them seen just once; the ten biggest clones take up about 2.2%. The sample comprised blood, either unsorted or a sorted T cell fraction (not recorded which). The receptors were gathered from a male donor with ankylosing spondylitis or in good health (not recorded which).

This clonotype appeared many times. This chain links TRBV3-1 with TRBJ2-7; 8 bases are shared with TRBD1. The CDR3 consists of 16 residues. The trim removed 3 bases at V and 3 bases at J, leaving 10 bases unmatched. In germline, CDR1 is LGHDT, CDR2 YNNKEL (reference sequence). CDR3 in DNA: TGTGCCAGCAGCCATATGACAGGGGTTACCCTCTACGAGCAGTACTTC. It codes for CASSHMTGVTLYEQYF.

This clonotype was detected ten times or more. The chain has TRBV10-3 and TRBJ1-6; the match to TRBD1 covers 7 bases. The CDR3 runs 15 residues. The germline gives CDR1 ENHRY, CDR2 SYGVKD. The J segment lost 13 bases and the V segment lost 0 bases, leaving 9 bases of the junction unmatched. Here the CDR3 reads CAISESSGQFGPLHF. CDR3 in DNA: TGTGCCATCAGTGAGTCTTCGGGACAGTTTGGTCCCCTCCACTTT.